This T cell receptor (beta chain) stems from a study of blood T cells in healthy people across ages. General observations from the study: Investigators viewed diversity estimates from one million T cells as underestimates, the study reported.

Every sample gave at least 5 micrograms of total RNA when it was extracted. A second roughly 6 to 12 cycle PCR used barcoded and J-beta primers. Every cDNA molecule carried a tag from a template-switch adaptor bearing 12 random nucleotides. MiXCR, run by TCRdb on the 5' RACE reads, gives a single entry per CDR3 protein. The repertoire has 1.5 million to 2 million distinct CDR3 sequences, roughly 52% of them found once; the top ten carry 2.1%. A word on this clonotype: Its specificity is not known.

CDR3 length: 14 amino acids. V was clipped by 4 bases and J by 4 bases; unmatched bases: 6. Germline CDR1 reads DFQATT; CDR2 reads SNEGSKA (reference sequence). Material for sequencing was blood. This clonotype originated in a woman in her forties in good health. The chain has TRBV20-1 and TRBJ2-1, with 8 bases that match TRBD2. CDR3: CSAKAGDFYNEQFF. The CDR3, as DNA: TGCAGTGCTAAAGCGGGGGACTTTTACAATGAGCAGTTCTTC.